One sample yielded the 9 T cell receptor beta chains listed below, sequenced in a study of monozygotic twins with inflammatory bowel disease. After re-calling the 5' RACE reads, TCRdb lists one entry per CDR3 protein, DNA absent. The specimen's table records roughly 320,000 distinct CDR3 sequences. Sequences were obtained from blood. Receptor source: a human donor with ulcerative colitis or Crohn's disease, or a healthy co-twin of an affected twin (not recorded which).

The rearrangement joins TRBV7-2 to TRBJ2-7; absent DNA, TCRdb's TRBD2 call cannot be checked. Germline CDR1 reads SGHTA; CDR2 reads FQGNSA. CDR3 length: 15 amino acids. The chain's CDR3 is CASSPPREFAYEQYF. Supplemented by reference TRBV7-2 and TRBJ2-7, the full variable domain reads GAGVSQSPSNKVTEKGKDVELRCDPISGHTALYWYRQSLGQGLEFLIYFQGNSAPDKSGLPSDRFSAERTGGSVSTLTIQRTQQEDSAVYLCASSPPREFAYEQYFGPGTRLTVT.

The CDR3 sequence: CASRFGGDRSPLHF. This chain links TRBV7-9 with TRBJ1-6; the D call of TRBD1 rests on TCRdb alone, since no DNA is present to check it. Germline CDR1 reads SEHNR; CDR2 reads FQNEAQ (reference sequence). CDR3 size: 14 residues.

The CDR3 protein is CASSLHLGGSSSGANVLTF. The chain has TRBV12-3 or TRBV12-4 and TRBJ2-6; TCRdb selects TRBD1, and the lack of DNA leaves this call unchecked. The CDR3 sequence is 19 residues long.

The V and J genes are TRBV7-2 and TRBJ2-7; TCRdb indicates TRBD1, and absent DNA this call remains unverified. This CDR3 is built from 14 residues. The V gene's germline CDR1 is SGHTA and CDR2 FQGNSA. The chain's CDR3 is CASTSQSGGFEQYF.

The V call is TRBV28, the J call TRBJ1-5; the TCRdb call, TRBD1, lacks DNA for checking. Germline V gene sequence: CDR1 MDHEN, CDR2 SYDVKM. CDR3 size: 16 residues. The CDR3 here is CASSSRDRPNNQPQHF.

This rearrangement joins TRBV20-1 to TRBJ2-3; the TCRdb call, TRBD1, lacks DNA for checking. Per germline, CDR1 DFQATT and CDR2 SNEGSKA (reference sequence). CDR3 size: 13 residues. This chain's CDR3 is CSATTAGVGTQYF.

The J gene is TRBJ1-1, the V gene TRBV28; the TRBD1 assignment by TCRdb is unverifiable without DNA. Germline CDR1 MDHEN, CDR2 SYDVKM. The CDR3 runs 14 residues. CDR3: CASGSQGARTEAFF.

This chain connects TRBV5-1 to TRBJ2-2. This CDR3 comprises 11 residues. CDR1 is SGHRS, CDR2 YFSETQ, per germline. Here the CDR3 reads CASTEAGELFF.

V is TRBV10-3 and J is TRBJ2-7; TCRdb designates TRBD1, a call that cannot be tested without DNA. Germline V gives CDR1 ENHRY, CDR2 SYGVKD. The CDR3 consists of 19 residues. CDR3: CAISAQGYSPGGRSYEQYF.